The entry below describes one T cell receptor beta chain. The data originate from a study of blood T cell repertoires in COVID-19. Overall study context: COVID-19 samples, acute and convalescent, were from the United States, Italy and Spain.

Original methodology: The assay estimated nucleated cells by amplifying reference gene primers. TCRdb keeps only in-frame clones here, not all; method: immunoSEQ multiplex PCR. V, J and clone size were drawn from that table, and D and trimming were deduced from the DNA. The data hold about 28,000 clones, with about 85% observed a single time. Per germline, CDR1 DFQATT and CDR2 SNEGSKA (reference sequence). This CDR3 contains 11 residues. Trimming took 6 bases from V and 2 from J, leaving 8 bases between them. The sequencing input was peripheral blood. This receptor was taken from a man between 60 and 75 years old with active COVID-19. V gene TRBV20-1 combines with J gene TRBJ2-7; D is possibly TRBD2 (5 bases). The CDR3 protein is CSALEAYEQYF. The CDR3 region has the DNA TGCAGTGCCCTGGAGGCCTACGAGCAGTACTTC.